The rows below give T cell receptor beta chains drawn from one sample of a study of CXCR3-negative and CXCR3-positive naive CD8 T cells. TCRdb derives one entry per CDR3 protein from the 5' RACE reads, leaving out DNA. This listing includes 85,000 to 90,000 distinct CDR3 sequences. The specimen was naive CXCR3+ CD8+ T cells from blood. The receptors come from a human donor in good health. Some clones in this sample may be carry-over from other donors' samples. Each CDR3 is given with its conserved first and last residue.

j_gene,v_gene,CDR3aa
TRBJ2-1,TRBV24-1,CATSDWIVSGNSYNEQFF
TRBJ2-5,TRBV12-3/TRBV12-4,CASSTPEAGEETQYF
TRBJ2-7,TRBV27,CASSVSGGSYEQYF
TRBJ2-1,TRBV4-3,CASSQSGDPLNEQFF
TRBJ1-2,TRBV5-1,CASSFSGTDNYGYTF
TRBJ2-4,TRBV28,CASNSPQGSKNIQYF
TRBJ1-2,TRBV11-3,CASILGQFGYTF
TRBJ2-2,TRBV12-3/TRBV12-4,CASKGANTGELFF
TRBJ2-7,TRBV20-1,CSARDQLAGESYEQYF
TRBJ1-1,TRBV4-1,CASSQDARGNTEAFF
TRBJ1-1,TRBV7-9,CASSLADPEAFF
TRBJ2-7,TRBV28,CASTTGAYEQYF
TRBJ2-7,TRBV28,CASSFPDEQYF
TRBJ1-1,TRBV15,CATSRDRGLGTEAFF
TRBJ2-4,TRBV27,CASSSGVTGAKNIQYF
TRBJ2-7,TRBV27,CASSGLAGVQQYF
TRBJ2-7,TRBV28,CATRLAGGTYEQYF
TRBJ1-5,TRBV20-1,CSARETGIGQPQHF
TRBJ1-3,TRBV28,CASSLYGSVRDTIYF
TRBJ1-5,TRBV4-1,CASSQDLVGYSNQPQHF
TRBJ2-3,TRBV29-1,CSVGSLDPDTQYF
TRBJ1-1,TRBV28,CASSVRIQGARNTEAFF
TRBJ2-7,TRBV2,CATPTGVAAEQYF
TRBJ2-7,TRBV14,CASSQESSPSYEQYF
TRBJ2-7,TRBV25-1,CASSGGPTPYEQYF
TRBJ2-7,TRBV27,CASSLDAGSEQYF
TRBJ1-1,TRBV5-1,CASSLVTRGLGTEAFF
TRBJ1-2,TRBV4-1,CASSQEGLGAGYGYTF